This T cell receptor (beta chain) emerged from a study of T cell repertoires in cytomegalovirus infection. Study-wide background: A matching HLA type, together with CMV infection, was signaled by public TCR beta signatures.

In the case of this clonotype: Its cognate antigen is unknown.

One entry per CDR3 protein results from TCRdb running MiXCR on the reads. In the table there are around 210,000 distinct CDR3 sequences, approximately 6.7% of which are singletons. Findings of the study overall: Cumulative public TCR beta family frequency identified carriers of CMV plus the relevant HLA. In two of eight donors, the top clonotype was HLA-C-restricted CMV-specific.

The CDR3 extends over 14 amino acids. Germline CDR1 and CDR2: DFQATT and SNEGSKA (reference sequence). The V end was cut by 6 bases, the J end by 7 bases, with 22 bases between. This receptor was taken from a human donor in good health (CMV status not recorded). Some clones in this sample may be carry-over from other donors' samples. J is TRBJ2-7 and V is TRBV20-1, with a weak D call TRBD2 (5 bases). Sequenced: PBMCs. CDR3 amino acids: CSALSREALREQYF. The CDR3 nucleotides are TGCAGTGCCCTGAGCCGGGAAGCCCTTAGGGAGCAGTACTTC.